This T cell receptor (beta chain) was sequenced in a study of identical twins. Study outcomes and limitations: Findings depended on cross-sectional statistics rather than tracking the same donors. The models systematically underestimated how much out-of-frame TCR alpha was shared in monozygotic twins.

Using its own MiXCR run on the 5' RACE reads, TCRdb lists one record per CDR3 protein. The sample shows over 550,000 distinct CDR3 sequences, under 8.5% of them seen only once. The germline V and J ends were trimmed by 0 bases and 0 bases, with 10 bases remaining between them. The CDR3 has 16 amino acids. In germline, CDR1 is SGHRS, CDR2 YFSETQ. Details on this clonotype: Antigen unknown.

This sample also belongs to another study, concerning yellow fever vaccine responses in identical twins. That publication notes: Vaccine T cell responses of twins reportedly seemed partly convergent and partly personalized.

Sequencing input: PBMCs. The chain combines TRBV5-1 with TRBJ2-1; D is unresolved. The TCR sequence derives from a woman younger than 30 in good health. The CDR3 region has the DNA TGCGCCAGCAGCTTGGTTTCAGGCCGCTCCTACAATGAGCAGTTCTTC. This codes for CASSLVSGRSYNEQFF.